Each of the 3 T cell receptor beta chains below was sequenced from the same sample in a study of post-analysis software for immune sequencing data. Findings and limits, study-wide: Comparison of patients with controls showed about 5 TRBV segments more frequent in patients, TRBV5-6, TRBV5-1 and TRBV20-1 among them.

Antigens for these TCRs are unknown. Unique-molecular-identifier-tagged TCR beta cDNA libraries were used. Each CDR3 protein gets one entry after TCRdb re-called the PCR reads with MiXCR. In the table there are about 820,000 distinct CDR3 sequences, under 70% of which are singletons. The sample was blood. These receptors were obtained from a girl between 5 and 17 years old with multiple sclerosis.

There are a few counts of this clonotype. DNA for the CDR3: TGTGCCAGAGGACTCCGTCGCCTCGATGAGCAGTTCTTC. Residues: CARGLRRLDEQFF. The genes are TRBV6-9 and TRBJ2-1; D is perhaps TRBD2 (5 bases). The CDR3 is 13 residues long. V was shortened by 9 bases and J by 8 bases, with 17 bases between the two germline ends. From germline, CDR1 is MNHGY and CDR2 SVAAGI.

This sequence joins TRBV28 and TRBJ2-7; TRBD1 aligns across 8 bases. The CDR3 extends over 14 amino acids. V lost 7 bases to trimming and J lost 5 bases; unmatched junction nucleotides: 10. Germline CDR1 and CDR2: MDHEN and SYDVKM. CDR3 region: CASTPSRGQNEQYF. DNA for the CDR3: TGTGCCAGCACACCTAGCAGGGGGCAAAACGAGCAGTACTTC.

The chain employs TRBV7-9 and TRBJ1-1, with D perhaps TRBD1 (5 bases). Trimming removed 2 bases at V and 6 bases at J, with 10 bases between. From germline, CDR1 is SEHNR and CDR2 FQNEAQ (reference sequence). This CDR3 has 13 amino acids. As DNA, the CDR3 is TGTGCCAGCAGCTTACAGGGAATCGCTGAAGCTTTCTTT. This codes for CASSLQGIAEAFF. The full variable domain, completed using reference TRBV7-9 and TRBJ1-1, is DTGVSQNPRHKITKRGQNVTFRCDPISEHNRLYWYRQTLGQGPEFLTYFQNEAQLEKSRLLSDRFSAERPKGSFSTLEIQRTEQGDSAMYLCASSLQGIAEAFFGQGTRLTVV.